This TCR beta chain came from a study of blood T cell repertoires in COVID-19. This CDR3 is 16 amino acids long. Trimming left V 3 bases short and J 2 bases short, with 16 bases between. Germline V CDR1 and CDR2: KGHSH, LQKENI. The repertoire was sequenced with immunoSEQ multiplex PCR; TCRdb's copy has only in-frame clones and lacks some. The sample includes over 200,000 clones, about 86% of them seen just once. This sequence was found in a woman in her forties or fifties in a cohort exposed to, infected with or recovered from COVID-19 (not recorded which). What was sequenced was PBMCs or T cells enriched from blood (not recorded which). This chain connects TRBV18 to TRBJ1-2; maybe TRBD1 (5 bases). The DNA for the CDR3 is TGTGCCAGCTCACCGGTGTCCGGACAAACCAACTATGGCTACACCTTC. This encodes CASSPVSGQTNYGYTF.